This T cell receptor (beta chain) emerged from a study of T-cell memory formation after mild COVID-19. Overall study: TCR clusters were mostly donor specific.

Study results and caveats: Of the contracting clones, CD4+ ones lay mainly in CM and EM, and CD8+ ones in EMRA. There were some responding clones in pre-infection memory, which suggested that cross-reactive memory had joined.

The V segment lost 3 bases and the J segment 0 bases; nucleotides outside the gene matches: 14. CDR1 is SGHAT and CDR2 is FQNNGV in the germline V gene. The CDR3 runs 19 residues. About this clonotype itself: What it recognizes is unknown.

After 5'RACE with constant-segment primers, TCR alpha and TCR beta cDNA libraries carrying sample barcodes and UMIs were obtained. MiXCR was run by TCRdb on the 5' RACE reads, yielding one entry per CDR3 protein. The table records about 470,000 distinct CDR3 sequences, approximately 25% of them present only once. The source of this sequence is an adult woman who had mild COVID-19 (a few samples of this study predate the infection). Cell type and time point are not known. The chain recombines TRBV11-2 with TRBJ2-1; 7 nucleotides match TRBD1. The material sequenced was PBMCs or a T cell subset sorted from them (not recorded which). CDR3 sequence: CASSLRTVAGGSSYNEQFF. The CDR3 DNA follows: TGTGCCAGCAGCTTGAGGACGGTGGCAGGGGGAAGCTCCTACAATGAGCAGTTCTTC. Looking up the rest from reference TRBV11-2 and TRBJ2-1 gives the full variable domain: EAGVAQSPRYKIIEKRQSVAFWCNPISGHATLYWYQQILGQGPKLLIQFQNNGVVDDSQLPKDRFSAERLKGVDSTLKIQPAKLEDSAVYLCASSLRTVAGGSSYNEQFFGPGTRLTVL.